This T cell receptor beta chain derives from a study of T cell repertoires in cytomegalovirus infection. Study in general: CMV infection together with matching HLA type was indicated by public TCR beta signatures.

Using its own MiXCR run on the reads, TCRdb lists one record per CDR3 protein. The sample includes approximately 300,000 distinct CDR3 sequences, 25% to 30% of them seen just once. The CDR3 runs to 16 residues. The ends lost 6 bases at V and 5 bases at J; junction bases unmatched: 13. Germline-derived CDR1 and CDR2 are MDHEN and SYDVKM. Overall study findings and caveats: Clonotypes of TCR beta that were HLA-C-restricted and CMV-specific dominated the ex vivo response.

A word on this clonotype: The antigen is undetermined.

The sample consisted of cultured PBMCs, taken from culture after CMV antigen stimulation. The chain carries TRBV28 and TRBJ1-3; 7 bases are a match to TRBD1. The clonotype was recovered from a human donor in good health (CMV status not recorded). Some clones in this sample may be carry-over from other donors' samples. The CDR3 DNA reads as TGTGCCAGCAGGCGCAACCGTGGGACAGACCGAAACACCATATATTTT. It encodes CASRRNRGTDRNTIYF.